This T cell receptor beta chain derives from a study of radiation and T cells in renal cell carcinoma. V lost 3 bases to trimming and J lost 4 bases, with 16 bases between them. Germline V gene data show CDR1 as SGHRS and CDR2 as YFSETQ. This CDR3 region has 15 residues. Time point reported: blood 2 weeks post-SBRT. The treatment is: 15 Gy SBRT to primary tumor, nephrectomy 4 weeks later. The assay was immunoSEQ multiplex PCR, and TCRdb's table has in-frame clones only and misses some. This repertoire shows some 120,000 clones, 88% found once; its top ten account for 5% to 6.5%. The material was blood, obtained from a patient whose treatment included radiotherapy and nephrectomy. The TCR originated in a woman in her seventies with renal cell carcinoma. The chain links TRBV5-1 to TRBJ2-5; TRBD1 or TRBD2 may be the D gene (5 bases each). DNA for the CDR3: TGCGCCAGCAGCTGGGACGTTGTCTCGAGAGAGACCCAGTACTTC. Translated: CASSWDVVSRETQYF.